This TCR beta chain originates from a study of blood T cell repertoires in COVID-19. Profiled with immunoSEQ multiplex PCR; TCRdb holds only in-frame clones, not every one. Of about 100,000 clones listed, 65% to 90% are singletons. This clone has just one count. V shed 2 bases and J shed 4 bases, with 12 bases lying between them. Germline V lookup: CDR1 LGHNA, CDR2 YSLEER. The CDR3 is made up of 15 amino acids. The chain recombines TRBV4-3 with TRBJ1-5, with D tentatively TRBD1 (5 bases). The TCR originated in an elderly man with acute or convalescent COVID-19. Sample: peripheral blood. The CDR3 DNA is TGCGCCAGCAGCCAAAGACGGGGGTGGAATCAGCCCCAGCATTTT. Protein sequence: CASSQRRGWNQPQHF.